Following are 3 T cell receptor beta chains from one sample sequenced in a study of beta chain features in type 1 diabetes. The antigens for these receptors are not known. Expressed TCRB transcripts got sequenced, as all isolated RNA was reverse transcribed. TCRdb's table, derived via immunoSEQ multiplex PCR, lists solely in-frame clones and lacks some. The top ten clones hold 0.08% to 0.095% of a sample with about 230,000 clones, 16% of them seen once. Study-wide points: Significant though moderate, a shortening of TCRB CDR3s appeared in all four CD4+ subsets of Type 1 diabetes patients.

Input material: naive CD4+ T cells from blood. The receptors shown here come from a man aged 30 to 39 with type 1 diabetes.

This clone occurred a few times. The chain employs TRBV20-1 and TRBJ2-7; D uncertain. Germline V gives CDR1 DFQATT, CDR2 SNEGSKA (reference sequence). V lost 6 bases, J lost 4 bases, and 10 bases lay in between. The CDR3 runs to 11 residues. CDR3 residues: CSATQPYEQYF. The CDR3 nucleotides are TGCAGTGCAACCCAGCCGTACGAGCAGTACTTC.

There are a few counts of this clone. The chain has TRBV5-6 and TRBJ2-5; 7 bases map to TRBD1. The V and J ends lost 1 base and 5 bases, in that order; junction bases with no gene match: 2. This CDR3 spans 13 amino acids. CDR1 is SGHDT and CDR2 is YYEEEE in the germline V gene. Here the CDR3 DNA reads TGTGCCAGCAGCTTGCTGGACAGGGAGACCCAGTACTTC. Its translation: CASSLLDRETQYF. Full variable domain (rest looked up from reference TRBV5-6 and TRBJ2-5): DAGVTQSPTHLIKTRGQQVTLRCSPKSGHDTVSWYQQALGQGPQFIFQYYEEEERQRGNFPDRFSGHQFPNYSSELNVNALLLGDSALYLCASSLLDRETQYFGPGTRLLVL.

The chain recombines TRBV5-6 with TRBJ2-3; D not certain. The CDR3 extends over 12 amino acids. Trimming left V 2 bases short and J 6 bases short, with 7 bases between. Germline CDR1 SGHDT, CDR2 YYEEEE. This chain's CDR3 is CASSLGRDTQYF. The DNA of the CDR3 is TGTGCCAGCAGCTTAGGACGGGATACGCAGTATTTT.